This paragraph reports one T cell receptor (beta chain). This CDR3 is missing its conserved last phenylalanine or tryptophan, likely due to a read error. TCRdb passed the 5' RACE reads through MiXCR, listing each CDR3 protein once. This sample has tens of thousands of distinct CDR3 sequences; more than 25% occur once, and the top ten carry around 3.1%. Sequencing used tumor-infiltrating memory CD4+ T cells sorted from the breast tumor. This sample's subset: memory CD4+ T cells, CD4+CD45RO+CD25-. This clonotype was obtained from a female donor with breast cancer.

CDR3 nucleotides: TGCAGCGTGGGTACAGGGGCCAAAGGGGACACTGAAGCTTTCATT. It yields the protein CSVGTGAKGDTEAFI. V gene TRBV29-1 combines with J gene TRBJ1-1, with 7 bases matching TRBD1. This CDR3 is built from 15 residues. The V gene's germline CDR1 is SQVTM and CDR2 ANQGSEA. V was clipped by 6 bases and J by 3 bases; unmatched bases: 13.